Following are 28 T cell receptor beta chains from one sample sequenced in a study of blood T cell repertoires in COVID-19. The assay was immunoSEQ multiplex PCR, and TCRdb's table has in-frame clones only and misses some. The data contain about 72,000 clones, approximately 90% of them singletons. The material sequenced was peripheral blood. These receptors came from a man between 70 and 80 years old with active or convalescent COVID-19.

CDR3 protein: CAWSGREVSYEQYF. The CDR3 bases are TGTGCCTGGAGTGGAAGGGAGGTATCCTACGAGCAGTACTTC. The V call is TRBV30, the J call TRBJ2-7, with D perhaps TRBD2 (6 bases). Germline assignment: CDR1 GTSNPN and CDR2 SVGIG (reference sequence). Trimming pared 1 base from V and 1 base from J, leaving 11 bases between. CDR3 length equals 14 residues.

V usage is TRBV30 and J usage is TRBJ2-5, with 9 bases identical to TRBD2. V was pared by 4 bases and J by 1 base, with 4 bases of the junction left unmatched. CDR1 and CDR2 (germline): GTSNPN, SVGIG (reference sequence). The CDR3 is made up of 14 amino acids. The CDR3 DNA reads as TGTGCCTGGAACCGACTAGCGGTCCAAGAGACCCAGTACTTC. Its protein product is CAWNRLAVQETQYF.

The J gene is TRBJ1-2, the V gene TRBV28; D gene uncertain. The CDR3 extends over 14 amino acids. V shed 6 bases and J shed 4 bases, with 15 bases lying between them. Germline values: CDR1 MDHEN, CDR2 SYDVKM. The DNA for the CDR3 is TGTGCCAGCAGCCCCCTGGTTCGGAGCTATGGCTACACCTTC. This translates into CASSPLVRSYGYTF.

The chain couples TRBV24-1 to TRBJ2-7, with 11 bases fitting TRBD2. Germline assignment: CDR1 KGHDR and CDR2 SFDVKD. Trimming cost V 4 bases and J 4 bases; bases outside gene matches: 8. There are 16 residues in the CDR3. CDR3 DNA: TGTGCCACCAGTGACAATAGCGGGAGGGCCGGGTACGAGCAGTACTTC. This translates into CATSDNSGRAGYEQYF.

The chain has TRBV4-2 and TRBJ1-2; tentatively, D is TRBD1 (6 bases). Germline CDR1 is LGHNA and CDR2 is YNFKEQ. V was trimmed by 0 bases and J by 4 bases, leaving 15 bases between them. CDR3 length: 16 amino acids. In DNA, the CDR3 is TGTGCCAGCAGCCAAGACCCCCTAGGGGGACGCTATGGCTACACCTTC. Its translation is CASSQDPLGGRYGYTF.

The rearrangement joins TRBV7-2 to TRBJ2-3; TRBD2 aligns across 7 bases. V was clipped by 2 bases and J by 5 bases; unmatched bases: 7. The CDR3 spans 15 residues. Germline CDR1 and CDR2: SGHTA and FQGNSA. CDR3 region: CASSLRTSAVDTQYF. The DNA of the CDR3 is TGTGCCAGCAGCTTACGGACTAGTGCTGTAGATACGCAGTATTTT.

This clone was seen a handful of times. The chain links TRBV28 to TRBJ2-7; the D gene is possibly TRBD1 (5 bases). The CDR3 extends over 16 amino acids. V was cut by 3 bases and J by 2 bases, with 17 bases left in between. From germline, CDR1 is MDHEN and CDR2 SYDVKM. CDR3 coding DNA: TGTGCCAGCAGTTTTCCGTTCAGGGAACCCACCTACGAGCAGTACTTC. It specifies CASSFPFREPTYEQYF.

The rearrangement uses TRBV4-2 and TRBJ2-5, with D perhaps matching TRBD2 (6 bases). Trimming removed 3 bases at V and 5 bases at J, with 13 bases between. Germline-derived CDR1 and CDR2 are LGHNA and YNFKEQ. The CDR3 is made up of 14 amino acids. The CDR3 spells CASSHLTSAETQYF. The CDR3 region has the DNA TGTGCCAGCAGCCACCTGACTAGTGCTGAGACCCAGTACTTC.

This sequence joins TRBV6-6 and TRBJ1-4, with D possibly matching TRBD1 (6 bases). Trimming removed 7 bases from V and 6 bases from J, with 24 bases in between. This CDR3 spans 17 amino acids. Germline V gene sequence: CDR1 MNHNY, CDR2 SVGAGI (reference sequence). The CDR3, as DNA: TGTGCCAGCATCCGATCCCGGGACAAAAACAATTATGAAAAACTGTTTTTT. It is translated as CASIRSRDKNNYEKLFF.

The chain couples TRBV19 to TRBJ2-7, with 7 bases matching TRBD1. Trimming removed 3 bases from V and 3 bases from J; junction bases left unmatched: 5. This CDR3 has 14 residues. The germline gives CDR1 LNHDA, CDR2 SQIVND (reference sequence). Here the CDR3 DNA reads TGTGCCAGTAGTATTCGGGGACAGATCTACGAGCAGTACTTC. Translated, it gives CASSIRGQIYEQYF.

This sequence joins TRBV5-4 and TRBJ1-2; 8 bases match TRBD1. V lost 3 bases, J lost 5 bases, and 3 bases stayed unmatched. CDR3 length: 13 amino acids. CDR1 is SGHNT, CDR2 YYREEE, per germline (reference sequence). The CDR3 region has the DNA TGTGCCAGCAGCTCGGGACAGGCTTATGGCTACACCTTC. The encoded protein is CASSSGQAYGYTF.

This clone was counted a single time. V is TRBV27 and J is TRBJ1-2, with D perhaps TRBD1 (6 bases). Trimming shortened V by 4 bases and J by 7 bases, and 28 bases separated the two germline ends. Germline V gene data show CDR1 as MNHEY and CDR2 as SMNVEV (reference sequence). The CDR3 covers 18 residues. The CDR3 DNA is TGTGCCAGCAGTTCATCCCCCCGATTCTATACAGGGATCCGTGGCTACACCTTC. Translated, it gives CASSSSPRFYTGIRGYTF.

This clone appeared once. This chain uses TRBV9 with TRBJ2-3; D ambiguous. This CDR3 is built from 15 residues. The germline V gene encodes CDR1 SGDLS and CDR2 YYNGEE. The V gene lost 3 bases and the J gene lost 5 bases, with 16 bases spanning the gap. The CDR3 DNA follows: TGTGCCAGCAGCGGCCATGGTTCTCTAGTAGATACGCAGTATTTT. Its translation: CASSGHGSLVDTQYF.

The chain uses TRBV7-3 and TRBJ1-1, with a possible D match to TRBD1 (6 bases). The V end was cut by 1 base, the J end by 2 bases, with 14 bases between. The CDR3 runs to 16 residues. The germline CDR1 and CDR2 sequences are SGHTA and FQGTGA. This chain's CDR3 is CASSLNRAGDNTEAFF. For the CDR3, the DNA is TGTGCCAGCAGCTTAAATCGAGCAGGGGATAACACTGAAGCTTTCTTT. The whole variable domain, filled in from reference TRBV7-3 and TRBJ1-1, reads GAGVSQTPSNKVTEKGKYVELRCDPISGHTALYWYRQSLGQGPEFLIYFQGTGAADDSGLPNDRFFAVRPEGSVSTLKIQRTERGDSAVYLCASSLNRAGDNTEAFFGQGTRLTVV.

This clone has just one count. The rearrangement links TRBV5-1 to TRBJ1-4; perhaps TRBD1 as D (6 bases). This CDR3 region has 14 residues. Germline CDR1 and CDR2: SGHRS and YFSETQ. V gave up 3 bases and J gave up 0 bases, with 6 bases separating them. The CDR3: CASSYRATNEKLFF. In DNA form, the CDR3 reads TGCGCCAGCAGCTACAGGGCAACTAATGAAAAACTGTTTTTT.

V and J are TRBV7-9 and TRBJ2-1; 7 positions match TRBD2. In germline, CDR1 is SEHNR, CDR2 FQNEAQ (reference sequence). Germline trimming cut 3 bases from V and 2 bases from J; bases unmatched to any gene: 7. The CDR3 contains 16 residues. The CDR3 protein is CASSLVTSPAYNEQFF. The DNA for the CDR3 is TGTGCCAGCAGCTTGGTGACTAGCCCAGCCTACAATGAGCAGTTCTTC.

The chain has TRBV10-3 and TRBJ2-6, with TRBD2 matching 8 bases. The length of the CDR3 is 17 residues. Trimming at V came to 6 bases and at J to 0 bases, leaving 7 bases not matched to a gene. Germline CDR1 is ENHRY and CDR2 is SYGVKD. Written as DNA, the CDR3 is TGTGCCATCAGGGGAGCGGGAGCAACCTCTGGGGCCAACGTCCTGACTTTC. Its protein product is CAIRGAGATSGANVLTF.

This clone was found a few times. V is TRBV7-9 and J is TRBJ2-7, with unresolved D. V was clipped by 5 bases and J by 2 bases, with 4 bases between them. The V gene's germline CDR1 is SEHNR and CDR2 FQNEAQ (reference sequence). The CDR3 has 11 residues. Here the CDR3 DNA reads TGTGCCAGCAGCAGCACCTACGAGCAGTACTTC. It yields the protein CASSSTYEQYF.

The genes are TRBV28 and TRBJ1-5, with D tentatively TRBD1 (5 bases). CDR3 length: 16 amino acids. Germline V CDR1 and CDR2: MDHEN, SYDVKM. V gave up 4 bases and J gave up 9 bases, with 22 bases separating them. CDR3 sequence (DNA): TGTGCCAGCAGTTGGGGCGTAGACGCCCGATCAGGGCCCCAGCATTTT. Amino acids: CASSWGVDARSGPQHF.

This clone was detected only a few times. The chain couples TRBV19 to TRBJ2-1; D possibly corresponds to TRBD2 (5 bases). The ends were cut back, 0 bases at V and 9 bases at J, with 9 bases in the middle. In germline, CDR1 is LNHDA, CDR2 SQIVND (reference sequence). CDR3 length equals 13 residues. CDR3: CASSIDTRGEQFF. The CDR3 DNA follows: TGTGCCAGTAGTATAGATACCCGGGGTGAGCAGTTCTTC.

J is TRBJ2-1 and V is TRBV2; D not certain. V lost 2 bases and J 10 bases, leaving 15 bases between the germline ends. Germline V gene lookup returns CDR1 SNHLY and CDR2 FYNNEI. The CDR3 spans 14 residues. DNA of the CDR3: TGTGCCAGCAGTGAAATGAATCTCGGCGGCGAGCAGTTCTTC. It specifies CASSEMNLGGEQFF.

CDR3 nucleotides: TGTGCCAGCTCTCCCGGGGTTAGCTCCTACAATGAGCAGTTCTTC. This gives the protein CASSPGVSSYNEQFF. The rearrangement uses TRBV18 and TRBJ2-1; D is perhaps TRBD2 (5 bases). The CDR3 is 15 amino acids. Germline assignment: CDR1 KGHSH and CDR2 LQKENI. V lost 6 bases and J lost 0, with 12 bases in between.

The V gene is TRBV5-4, the J gene TRBJ2-5; D is unclear. There are 13 residues in the CDR3. Germline lookup yields CDR1 SGHNT and CDR2 YYREEE (reference sequence). Trimming shortened V by 4 bases and J by 1 base, and 8 bases separated the two germline ends. CDR3 sequence (DNA): TGTGCCAGCAGCCCCTACCTCCAAGAGACCCAGTACTTC. Protein: CASSPYLQETQYF. The whole variable domain, filled in from reference TRBV5-4 and TRBJ2-5, reads ETGVTQSPTHLIKTRGQQVTLRCSSQSGHNTVSWYQQALGQGPQFIFQYYREEENGRGNFPPRFSGLQFPNYSSELNVNALELDDSALYLCASSPYLQETQYFGPGTRLLVL.

This sequence joins TRBV5-1 and TRBJ2-5, with 12 bases lining up with TRBD2. Germline V CDR1 and CDR2: SGHRS, YFSETQ. The trim removed 0 bases at V and 5 bases at J, leaving 5 bases unmatched. The CDR3 contains 16 residues. The CDR3 coding sequence is TGCGCCAGCAGCTTGGGCCAAACTAGCGGGGGGGAGACCCAGTACTTC. This translates into CASSLGQTSGGETQYF.

The chain couples TRBV19 to TRBJ1-6; 7 bases are shared with TRBD1. Germline V gene lookup returns CDR1 LNHDA and CDR2 SQIVND (reference sequence). V shed 3 bases, J shed 10 bases, and the junction held 6 bases outside the gene matches. The CDR3 has 14 residues. In nucleotides, the CDR3 is TGTGCCAGTAGTATCGACAGGGCGGGCTCACCCCTCCACTTT. Residues: CASSIDRAGSPLHF.

The chain couples TRBV28 to TRBJ1-6; D possibly corresponds to TRBD1 (5 bases). CDR3 length equals 15 residues. Per germline, CDR1 MDHEN and CDR2 SYDVKM. Trimming removed 6 bases from V and 3 bases from J, with 12 bases in between. CDR3 amino acids: CASRIQENYNSPLHF. DNA for the CDR3: TGTGCCAGCAGGATACAGGAGAACTATAATTCACCCCTCCACTTT.

This clone was seen once. The chain combines TRBV28 with TRBJ1-2; the D gene is possibly TRBD1 (5 bases). The V end was cut by 5 bases, the J end by 8 bases, with 12 bases between. Germline lookup yields CDR1 MDHEN and CDR2 SYDVKM. The CDR3 runs to 12 residues. CDR3 amino acids: CASSAAGLGYTF. The CDR3 DNA reads as TGTGCCAGCAGTGCCGCAGGGTTGGGCTACACCTTC.

J is TRBJ2-2 and V is TRBV6-6; 7 bases align to TRBD1. This CDR3 is built from 16 residues. Germline CDR1 and CDR2: MNHNY and SVGAGI (reference sequence). V lost 1 base to trimming and J lost 8 bases; unmatched junction nucleotides: 10. The CDR3 DNA follows: TGTGCCAGCAGTTACTTCGGGACAGCTGGGGTTGGGGAGCTGTTTTTT. Amino acids: CASSYFGTAGVGELFF.